The 12 T cell receptor beta chains presented below share a single source sample, sequenced in a study of molecular identifiers for immune sequencing clone quantification. TCRdb processed the PCR reads anew with MiXCR; each CDR3 protein has one entry. The sample includes roughly 320,000 distinct CDR3 sequences, roughly 23% of them seen just once. The specimen sequenced was naive CD8+ T cells from blood, with Jurkat cell RNA spiked in. Subset given: FACS-sorted CD8+CD4-CCR7+CD45RA+ naive T cells. Receptor source: a human donor in good health. Some libraries in this study had Jurkat cell RNA spiked in.

This clonotype appeared a few times. The V call is TRBV27, the J call TRBJ2-2; D is possibly TRBD1 (5 bases). This CDR3 spans 15 amino acids. CDR1 and CDR2 from the germline V gene are MNHEY and SMNVEV (reference sequence). The V end lost 2 bases, the J end lost 0 bases, and 7 bases lay between the germline ends. The CDR3 region is CASSLDSSNTGELFF. The CDR3 region has the DNA TGTGCCAGCAGTTTAGACAGTTCGAACACCGGGGAGCTGTTTTTT.

This clonotype has only a few counts. The chain recombines TRBV7-6 with TRBJ1-2, with D possibly matching TRBD1 (5 bases). Germline V gene sequence: CDR1 SGHVS, CDR2 FNYEAQ. This CDR3 is 14 amino acids long. Between the trimmed V and J ends, which lost 5 bases and 4 bases, there was a span of 14 bases. CDR3 DNA: TGTGCCAGCAGCCCGAGGTCAGGGACCTATGGCTACACCTTC. Its protein is CASSPRSGTYGYTF. Looking up the rest from reference TRBV7-6 and TRBJ1-2 gives the full variable domain: GAGVSQSPRYKVTKRGQDVALRCDPISGHVSLYWYRQALGQGPEFLTYFNYEAQQDKSGLPNDRFSAERPEGSISTLTIQRTEQRDSAMYRCASSPRSGTYGYTFGSGTRLTVV.

The CDR3 here is CASSGPGGTNTEAFF. CDR3 sequence (DNA): TGTGCCAGCAGCGGGCCAGGGGGCACGAACACTGAAGCTTTCTTT. The V call is TRBV11-2, the J call TRBJ1-1; 8 nucleotides align to TRBD1. The V and J ends lost 5 bases and 1 base, in that order; junction bases with no gene match: 6. CDR1 is SGHAT and CDR2 is FQNNGV in the germline V gene. This CDR3 region has 15 residues.

This clonotype has just a few counts. This sequence joins TRBV28 and TRBJ2-3; 9 bases align to TRBD2. The V gene's germline CDR1 is MDHEN and CDR2 SYDVKM. Trimming cost V 2 bases and J 4 bases; bases outside gene matches: 7. The CDR3 has 16 amino acids. CDR3 nucleotide sequence: TGTGCCAGCAGTTTAGGAGTAGCGGGAGTGTCAGATACGCAGTATTTT. Encoded protein: CASSLGVAGVSDTQYF.

For this clonotype: A much larger clone lies one base from this, so it may be a read error. The rearrangement uses TRBV4-1 and TRBJ1-5; 7 bases agree with TRBD1. The CDR3 extends over 15 amino acids. CDR1 and CDR2 from the germline V gene are MGHRA and YSYEKL. Losses at the gene ends were 0 bases for V and 6 bases for J; bases not matched to a gene: 5. The DNA for the CDR3 is TGCGCCAGCAGCCAAGAAGACAGGGAAGCTCAGCCCCAGCATTTT. Translation: CASSQEDREAQPQHF.

To note about this clonotype: A read error may account for a junction end that differs from germline. The chain recombines TRBV6-2 or TRBV6-3 with TRBJ2-7; no clear D gene. The CDR3 extends over 14 amino acids. Germline V gene lookup returns CDR1 MNHEY and CDR2 SVGEGT. DNA for the CDR3: TGTGCCAGCAGTTACTCCGTGGATTCCTGCGAGCAGTACTTC. Amino acids: CASSYSVDSCEQYF.

This clonotype has ten or more counts. The chain recombines TRBV6-6 with TRBJ1-5; D gene uncertain. V was trimmed by 0 bases and J by 6 bases, leaving 9 bases between them. Germline assignment: CDR1 MNHNY and CDR2 SVGAGI (reference sequence). This CDR3 is built from 14 residues. In nucleotides, the CDR3 is TGTGCCAGCAGTTACTCGAGTGGAGTTCAGCCCCAGCATTTT. It is translated as CASSYSSGVQPQHF.

The chain joins TRBV6-2 or TRBV6-3 to TRBJ2-5; D possibly corresponds to TRBD1 (6 bases). The V gene lost 5 bases and the J gene lost 2 bases, with 15 bases spanning the gap. In germline, CDR1 is MNHEY, CDR2 SVGEGT. The CDR3 spans 15 residues. The CDR3: CASSLYPGHQETQYF. DNA for the CDR3: TGTGCCAGCAGTCTCTATCCGGGACATCAAGAGACCCAGTACTTC.

This chain uses TRBV5-1 with TRBJ2-5; 7 nucleotides align to TRBD2. Germline values: CDR1 SGHRS, CDR2 YFSETQ. V lost 4 bases to trimming and J lost 5 bases; unmatched junction nucleotides: 11. This CDR3 contains 15 residues. The CDR3 bases are TGCGCCAGCAGCCCGGCCGGGGGGTATCGGGAGACCCAGTACTTC. It yields the protein CASSPAGGYRETQYF.

This clonotype was seen only once. Likely a read error: the CDR3 ends without its conserved phenylalanine or tryptophan. This rearrangement joins TRBV20-1 to TRBJ1-1; D is perhaps TRBD1 (6 bases). V was pared by 2 bases and J by 1 base, with 11 bases between. Germline V gene lookup returns CDR1 DFQATT and CDR2 SNEGSKA (reference sequence). This CDR3 has 14 residues. The CDR3 is CSARFTGTNTEAFL. The DNA for the CDR3 is TGCAGTGCTAGATTTACAGGGACGAACACTGAAGCTTTCCTT.

This clonotype has ten or more counts. V is TRBV5-1 and J is TRBJ1-2; D gene uncertain. Germline CDR1 reads SGHRS; CDR2 reads YFSETQ. V lost 0 bases to trimming and J lost 0 bases, with 6 bases between them. The CDR3 is 14 amino acids. In DNA, the CDR3 is TGCGCCAGCAGCTTGGTAGGAACTAACTATGGCTACACCTTC. Its translation is CASSLVGTNYGYTF. Supplemented by reference TRBV5-1 and TRBJ1-2, the full variable domain reads KAGVTQTPRYLIKTRGQQVTLSCSPISGHRSVSWYQQTPGQGLQFLFEYFSETQRNKGNFPGRFSGRQFSNSRSEMNVSTLELGDSALYLCASSLVGTNYGYTFGSGTRLTVV.

This clonotype was found a few times. The V call is TRBV27, the J call TRBJ2-7; D uncertain. Germline values: CDR1 MNHEY, CDR2 SMNVEV (reference sequence). V lost 5 bases to trimming and J lost 7 bases, with 9 bases between them. The CDR3 runs 11 residues. In nucleotides, the CDR3 is TGTGCCAGCAGTGTTGGAGCGGAGCAGTACTTC. Amino acids: CASSVGAEQYF.